Below, 16 T cell receptor beta chains from the same sample are listed, as sequenced in a study of shared clonotypes between healthy human individuals. The data were produced by immunoSEQ multiplex PCR, yet TCRdb's version contains in-frame clones alone and is incomplete. The sample shows 400,000 or so clones, 96% of them seen only once. Sequencing was performed on memory CD8+ T cells sorted from blood. Regarding subset: CD45RO+ cells pooled with CCR7-negative TemRA cells. All receptors come from a man aged 25-45 years in good health.

This chain links TRBV7-9 with TRBJ2-7, with 7 bases lining up with TRBD2. The V gene's germline CDR1 is SEHNR and CDR2 FQNEAQ (reference sequence). With V trimmed by 5 bases and J by 3 bases, 16 bases remained unmatched. The CDR3 loop spans 17 amino acids. The CDR3 DNA is TGTGCCAGCAGCATAGGAACCAGCGGGGCAAATCTCTACGAGCAGTACTTC. Protein: CASSIGTSGANLYEQYF.

J is TRBJ2-7 and V is TRBV28, with 8 bases that match TRBD1. CDR1 and CDR2 from the germline V gene are MDHEN and SYDVKM. The CDR3 length is 14 residues. V was pared by 7 bases and J by 3 bases, with 8 bases of the junction left unmatched. The CDR3 loop is CASNKRTGSYEQYF. The CDR3 bases are TGTGCCAGCAACAAAAGGACAGGGAGCTACGAGCAGTACTTC. Full variable domain (remainder filled in from reference TRBV28 and TRBJ2-7): DVKVTQSSRYLVKRTGEKVFLECVQDMDHENMFWYRQDPGLGLRLIYFSYDVKMKEKGDIPEGYSVSREKKERFSLILESASTNQTSMYLCASNKRTGSYEQYFGPGTRLTVT.

The chain has TRBV5-1 and TRBJ2-3; D gene unclear. Germline V lookup: CDR1 SGHRS, CDR2 YFSETQ. V lost 1 base to trimming and J lost 2 bases, with 11 bases between them. The CDR3 consists of 15 residues. The DNA for the CDR3 is TGCGCCAGCAGCTTGCTGGCAGGTCCCACAGATACGCAGTATTTT. Protein: CASSLLAGPTDTQYF.

The chain carries TRBV18 and TRBJ2-7; 7 bases line up with TRBD1. After removal of 6 bases from V and 6 bases from J, the junction contained 8 bases not matched to a gene. The germline CDR1 and CDR2 sequences are KGHSH and LQKENI. The CDR3 consists of 13 residues. The CDR3 DNA sequence: TGTGCCAGCTCGCCTACAAACAGGGGCGAGCAGTACTTC. Translated, it gives CASSPTNRGEQYF.

V gene TRBV7-3 combines with J gene TRBJ2-5; 13 nucleotides agree with TRBD2. The V gene's germline CDR1 is SGHTA and CDR2 FQGTGA. J was trimmed by 3 bases and V by 5 bases; bases with no gene match: 3. This CDR3 is built from 15 residues. CDR3 protein: CASSEGLAGKETQYF. Here the CDR3 DNA reads TGTGCCAGCAGCGAGGGACTAGCGGGAAAAGAGACCCAGTACTTC.

This chain connects TRBV2 to TRBJ2-1; the match to TRBD1 covers 8 bases. After removal of 10 bases from V and 4 bases from J, the junction contained 15 bases not matched to a gene. There are 16 residues in the CDR3. Germline V gene data show CDR1 as SNHLY and CDR2 as FYNNEI. The DNA for the CDR3 is TGTGCCATCGACTTAATCGGACAGGGTGAATACAATGAGCAGTTCTTC. It codes for CAIDLIGQGEYNEQFF.

Turning to this clone: This sample includes further DNA sequences coding for the same CDR3. This CDR3 is CASSQDSTDTQYF. CDR3 DNA: TGTGCCAGCAGCCAGGACAGCACAGATACGCAGTATTTT. The genes are TRBV7-9 and TRBJ2-3; D not certain. Germline CDR1 is SEHNR and CDR2 is FQNEAQ (reference sequence). This CDR3 is 13 amino acids long. Trimming stripped 5 bases from V and 0 bases from J, with 6 bases between.

V and J are TRBV7-9 and TRBJ2-1; 7 bases are a match to TRBD2. Per the germline V gene, CDR1 is SEHNR and CDR2 is FQNEAQ (reference sequence). This CDR3 is 16 amino acids long. J gave up 0 bases and V 5 bases, and 7 bases lay outside the gene matches. The CDR3 spells CASSQPPGGSYNEQFF. The CDR3 DNA reads as TGTGCCAGCAGCCAACCGCCGGGGGGCTCCTACAATGAGCAGTTCTTC.

This chain uses TRBV28 with TRBJ2-1, with D possibly being TRBD1 (5 bases). Trimming took off 3 bases at V and 3 bases at J, with 12 bases between the two ends. This CDR3 spans 15 amino acids. Germline loops: CDR1 MDHEN, CDR2 SYDVKM. In DNA form, the CDR3 reads TGTGCCAGCAGTTTTCCGGGCAGGGACTACAATGAGCAGTTCTTC. It codes for CASSFPGRDYNEQFF.

The chain is built from TRBV5-1 and TRBJ2-3; 8 bases fit TRBD1. J lost 1 base, V lost 5 bases, and 0 bases had no gene match. The V gene's germline CDR1 is SGHRS and CDR2 YFSETQ. The CDR3 is made up of 13 amino acids. CDR3 coding DNA: TGCGCCAGCAGGACAGGGGGCACAGATACGCAGTATTTT. Translating gives CASRTGGTDTQYF.

This rearrangement joins TRBV7-8 to TRBJ2-1; 9 bases align to TRBD2. Germline CDR1 reads SGHVS; CDR2 reads FQNEAQ. V was clipped by 2 bases and J by 7 bases; unmatched bases: 6. This CDR3 is 15 amino acids long. The CDR3, as DNA: TGTGCCAGCAGCTTACGGGCGGGAGGGCCTAATGAGCAGTTCTTC. This sequence encodes CASSLRAGGPNEQFF.

This chain uses TRBV7-2 with TRBJ1-2; the D is unclear. The V gene's germline CDR1 is SGHTA and CDR2 FQGNSA. This CDR3 comprises 12 residues. Trimming took off 2 bases at V and 6 bases at J, with 7 bases between the two ends. The CDR3 is CASSLIINGYTF. DNA for the CDR3: TGTGCCAGCAGCTTAATTATTAATGGCTACACCTTC.

V and J are TRBV29-1 and TRBJ2-3, with D possibly being TRBD2 (5 bases). V lost 0 bases and J 2 bases, leaving 12 bases between the germline ends. CDR3 length: 15 amino acids. Germline CDR1 is SQVTM and CDR2 is ANQGSEA. The CDR3 protein is CSVEDLLEDTDTQYF. The CDR3 DNA follows: TGCAGCGTTGAAGATCTACTAGAGGACACAGATACGCAGTATTTT.

The gene calls are TRBV2 and TRBJ2-2, with TRBD1 matching 7 bases. Germline loops: CDR1 SNHLY, CDR2 FYNNEI. CDR3 size: 13 residues. Trimming removed 6 bases from V and 6 bases from J; junction bases left unmatched: 4. In DNA, the CDR3 is TGTGCCAGCAGCCCGCAGGGGGCCGGGGAGCTGTTTTTT. The encoded protein is CASSPQGAGELFF.

The chain uses TRBV10-3 and TRBJ2-3, with 9 bases fitting TRBD1. The ends lost 8 bases at V and 0 bases at J; junction bases unmatched: 12. Per the germline V gene, CDR1 is ENHRY and CDR2 is SYGVKD. The CDR3 runs 17 residues. The CDR3 coding sequence is TGTGCCATCGGGGGGACAGGGACGGGTCTTAGCACAGATACGCAGTATTTT. Its protein is CAIGGTGTGLSTDTQYF.

This sequence joins TRBV19 and TRBJ1-4; 8 nucleotides agree with TRBD1. This CDR3 is built from 15 residues. The germline V gene has CDR1 LNHDA and CDR2 SQIVND (reference sequence). The trim removed 5 bases at V and 4 bases at J, leaving 6 bases unmatched. The CDR3 DNA follows: TGTGCCAGTAGTCCCAGGGGGCACGTTAATGAAAAACTGTTTTTT. Amino acid sequence: CASSPRGHVNEKLFF. Based on the CDR3 plus reference TRBV19 and TRBJ1-4, the full variable domain is DGGITQSPKYLFRKEGQNVTLSCEQNLNHDAMYWYRQDPGQGLRLIYYSQIVNDFQKGDIAEGYSVSREKKESFPLTVTSAQKNPTAFYLCASSPRGHVNEKLFFGSGTQLSVL.